This TCR beta chain was identified during a study of cytomegalovirus exposure and HLA in healthy donors. Comments on this clone: Its antigen remains unknown.

V gave up 3 bases and J gave up 5 bases; unmatched junction bases: 10. CDR1 SGHAT and CDR2 FQNNGV come from the germline V gene. The CDR3 has 16 residues. General study findings and limits: Cytomegalovirus-associated TCR beta chains were listed, numbering some 170. CMV antigen specificity of three CMV-associated chains was confirmed in vitro. As a later analysis showed, a missense DCLRE1C variant was linked to trimming of TCR beta V- and J-genes.

It was with 60 Vbeta and 13 Jbeta primers that the PCR ran. Clones were read by immunoSEQ multiplex PCR, and TCRdb kept only the in-frame ones, dropping some. This sample has 250,000 to 300,000 clones, with around 90% found just once. The sequence derives from a girl aged 2-10 years in good health and CMV-seronegative. The chain combines TRBV11-2 with TRBJ2-5, with 9 bases fitting TRBD2. Sequencing was done on a sample of PBMCs. As DNA, the CDR3 is TGTGCCAGCAGCTTGGCGGGGGGGCTTGGGGGTGAGACCCAGTACTTC. Its protein is CASSLAGGLGGETQYF.